These 17 T cell receptor beta chains share one sample of origin, sequenced in a study of early T cells in non-severe SARS-CoV-2 infection. TCRdb itself ran the 5' RACE reads through MiXCR, one entry per CDR3 protein. The sample lists over 95,000 distinct CDR3 sequences; roughly 17% were seen once. Source material: whole blood. These receptors were obtained from an adult who was a healthcare worker with PCR-confirmed SARS-CoV-2 infection or an uninfected control (not recorded which).

This clonotype was found a few times. This chain links TRBV7-6 with TRBJ1-1; TRBD1 matches 8 bases. The germline CDR1 and CDR2 sequences are SGHVS and FNYEAQ. This CDR3 spans 11 amino acids. V was clipped by 8 bases and J by 11 bases; unmatched bases: 7. Here the CDR3 DNA reads TGTGCCAGCGGAGACAGGGGCGGCGCTTTCTTT. Translating gives CASGDRGGAFF.

This clonotype was seen a few times. This chain links TRBV5-1 with TRBJ1-1; D remains ambiguous. Deletions cut 0 bases from V and 0 bases from J, with 9 bases between. Germline CDR1 SGHRS, CDR2 YFSETQ. The CDR3 extends over 15 amino acids. The CDR3 here is CASSLAVPLNTEAFF. For the CDR3, the DNA is TGCGCCAGCAGCTTGGCCGTTCCCTTGAACACTGAAGCTTTCTTT. The variable domain in full, with the rest retrieved from reference TRBV5-1 and TRBJ1-1, is KAGVTQTPRYLIKTRGQQVTLSCSPISGHRSVSWYQQTPGQGLQFLFEYFSETQRNKGNFPGRFSGRQFSNSRSEMNVSTLELGDSALYLCASSLAVPLNTEAFFGQGTRLTVV.

This chain links TRBV29-1 with TRBJ1-2; D unclear. Germline loops: CDR1 SQVTM, CDR2 ANQGSEA. The CDR3 extends over 11 amino acids. Trimming left V 4 bases short and J 4 bases short, with 7 bases between. This chain's CDR3 is CSVGSTYGYTF. The CDR3 nucleotides read TGCAGCGTTGGGAGCACCTATGGCTACACCTTC.

In this sample, this clonotype turned up many times. This chain connects TRBV20-1 to TRBJ2-3; TRBD1 matches 7 bases. Per the germline V gene, CDR1 is DFQATT and CDR2 is SNEGSKA (reference sequence). Losses at the gene ends were 3 bases for V and 2 bases for J; bases not matched to a gene: 8. The CDR3 totals 15 residues. The CDR3 loop reads CSASGDRPTTDTQYF. DNA for the CDR3: TGCAGTGCTAGCGGGGACAGACCGACCACAGATACGCAGTATTTT.

This chain connects TRBV12-3 or TRBV12-4 to TRBJ2-2, with D maybe TRBD1 (5 bases). The CDR3 covers 16 residues. Trimming cost V 4 bases and J 5 bases, with 17 bases left between them. CDR3 DNA sequence: TGTGCCAGCAGTTCCGCCAGTGACAGAAGGACCGGGGAGCTGTTTTTT. Translated, it gives CASSSASDRRTGELFF.

The genes are TRBV20-1 and TRBJ2-1; 7 bases agree with TRBD2. The CDR3 contains 18 residues. The V segment lost 1 base and the J segment 3 bases; nucleotides outside the gene matches: 15. The germline V gene has CDR1 DFQATT and CDR2 SNEGSKA (reference sequence). The chain's CDR3 is CSARAPWGTTPYYNEQFF. In DNA, the CDR3 is TGCAGTGCTAGAGCCCCTTGGGGGACTACTCCCTACTACAATGAGCAGTTCTTC.

This clonotype has more than one count but fewer than ten. This chain joins TRBV28 and TRBJ1-2; D is possibly TRBD1 (6 bases). Germline CDR1 reads MDHEN; CDR2 reads SYDVKM. V was clipped by 6 bases and J by 7 bases, with 21 bases between them. This CDR3 region has 15 residues. The DNA for the CDR3 is TGTGCCAGCAGCCGCTACCGACACAGGGCTAGTGGCTACACCTTC. It codes for CASSRYRHRASGYTF.

V is TRBV10-3 and J is TRBJ2-5; D remains unclear. Deletions cut 5 bases from V and 0 bases from J, with 7 bases between. This CDR3 has 13 residues. Germline V gene lookup returns CDR1 ENHRY and CDR2 SYGVKD. CDR3 DNA: TGTGCCATCAGTACGGCGGACCAAGAGACCCAGTACTTC. Translation gives CAISTADQETQYF.

Ten or more counts support this clonotype. The chain employs TRBV2 and TRBJ2-1; TRBD2 agrees at 7 bases. After removal of 3 bases from V and 8 bases from J, the junction contained 13 bases not matched to a gene. Germline lookup yields CDR1 SNHLY and CDR2 FYNNEI. There are 16 residues in the CDR3. The CDR3 coding sequence is TGTGCCAGCAGTGAGGGGGACGGCGGGACTATCTATGAGCAGTTCTTC. Its protein product is CASSEGDGGTIYEQFF. The whole variable domain, filled in from reference TRBV2 and TRBJ2-1, reads EPEVTQTPSHQVTQMGQEVILRCVPISNHLYFYWYRQILGQKVEFLVSFYNNEISEKSEIFDDQFSVERPDGSNFTLKIRSTKLEDSAMYFCASSEGDGGTIYEQFFGPGTRLTVL.

The rearrangement joins TRBV28 to TRBJ2-7; D call uncertain. The CDR3 consists of 13 residues. V lost 3 bases to trimming and J lost 1 base, with 7 bases between them. Germline V gives CDR1 MDHEN, CDR2 SYDVKM. CDR3 sequence: CASSFIDSYEQYF. CDR3 sequence (DNA): TGTGCCAGCAGTTTTATTGATTCCTACGAGCAGTACTTC. Complete variable domain (other parts from reference TRBV28 and TRBJ2-7): DVKVTQSSRYLVKRTGEKVFLECVQDMDHENMFWYRQDPGLGLRLIYFSYDVKMKEKGDIPEGYSVSREKKERFSLILESASTNQTSMYLCASSFIDSYEQYFGPGTRLTVT.

This clonotype was seen more than once but under ten times. The gene calls are TRBV6-2 or TRBV6-3 and TRBJ2-3; a possible D gene is TRBD2 (5 bases). CDR1 is MNHEY, CDR2 SVGEGT, per germline. Trimming stripped 3 bases from V and 4 bases from J, with 8 bases between. The CDR3 is 13 amino acids. In DNA form, the CDR3 reads TGTGCCAGCAGTTATTCGGAGGCAGATACGCAGTATTTT. It is translated as CASSYSEADTQYF.

This clonotype was counted ten times or more. The genes are TRBV28 and TRBJ1-6; D is unclear. The CDR3 is made up of 11 amino acids. Trimming left V 5 bases short and J 10 bases short, with 6 bases between. CDR1 MDHEN and CDR2 SYDVKM come from the germline V gene. The CDR3 is CASSVRSPLHF. In nucleotides, the CDR3 is TGTGCCAGCAGTGTTCGATCACCCCTCCACTTT.

This clonotype has a handful of counts. The chain is built from TRBV29-1 and TRBJ1-2; a possible D gene is TRBD1 (5 bases). Germline lookup yields CDR1 SQVTM and CDR2 ANQGSEA. Trimming took 5 bases from V and 1 from J, leaving 8 bases between them. This CDR3 region has 12 residues. CDR3 coding DNA: TGCAGCGTTAACAGGCGTAACTATGGCTACACCTTC. Translated: CSVNRRNYGYTF.

The chain combines TRBV3-1 with TRBJ2-3; the D is unclear. CDR1 LGHDT and CDR2 YNNKEL come from the germline V gene (reference sequence). V lost 2 bases and J lost 3, with 6 bases in between. This CDR3 is built from 13 residues. CDR3 DNA sequence: TGTGCCAGCAGCCAACTAATAACAGATACGCAGTATTTT. This translates into CASSQLITDTQYF.

Worth noting for this clonotype: One junction end disagrees with the germline gene, perhaps due to a read error. This rearrangement joins TRBV7-7 to TRBJ2-1, with 9 bases lining up with TRBD1. CDR1 and CDR2 from the germline V gene are SSHAT and FNYEAQ (reference sequence). The CDR3 spans 16 residues. Here the CDR3 reads CASSPWTGDGLIKQFF. Here the CDR3 DNA reads TGTGCTAGCAGCCCTTGGACAGGGGACGGGTTAATTAAGCAGTTCTTC.

This chain's CDR3 is CASSQSRDHSYNEQFF. CDR3 DNA: TGTGCCAGCAGCCAATCCCGGGACCACTCCTACAATGAGCAGTTCTTC. V is TRBV4-2 and J is TRBJ2-1; D may match TRBD1 or TRBD2 (5 bases each). V lost 2 bases, J lost 0 bases, and 11 bases lay in between. Germline lookup yields CDR1 LGHNA and CDR2 YNFKEQ. The CDR3 has 16 residues.

J is TRBJ2-1 and V is TRBV28; D remains unclear. Trimming pared 1 base from V and 8 bases from J, leaving 6 bases between. Germline CDR1 is MDHEN and CDR2 is SYDVKM. The CDR3 is 12 amino acids. CDR3 bases: TGTGCCAGCAGTTTATCCACCTATGAGCAGTTCTTC. It is translated as CASSLSTYEQFF.